The clone carrying this T cell receptor (beta chain) has only a few counts. Its antigen is not known. Individual cDNA molecules each received unique molecular identifiers attached to them. From the 5' RACE reads, TCRdb called clonotypes with MiXCR, one entry per CDR3 protein. The sample has around 50,000 distinct CDR3 sequences; around 12% are singletons. CDR1 is GTSNPN and CDR2 is SVGIG in the germline V gene (reference sequence). The CDR3 contains 16 residues. V gave up 2 bases and J gave up 5 bases; unmatched junction bases: 9. These data are taken from a study of early T cells in non-severe SARS-CoV-2 infection. Study information: Sequenced bulk RNA came from whole blood that was unsorted, and chains were unpaired. Whole-study results and caveats: VDJdb-based matching was biased toward anti-spike CD8 responses and missed private and CD4 specificities.

The sequence was collected from an adult who was a healthcare worker with PCR-confirmed SARS-CoV-2 infection or an uninfected control (not recorded which). V and J are TRBV30 and TRBJ2-3, with TRBD2 matching 11 bases. Sequencing was carried out using whole blood. CDR3 nucleotides: TGTGCCTGGAGTAGGGTAGCGGGAGGGACTGGAGATACGCAGTATTTT. Its protein is CAWSRVAGGTGDTQYF.